This T cell receptor beta chain derives from a study of PD-1 blockade in classical Hodgkin lymphoma. Sequencing used immunoSEQ multiplex PCR; TCRdb keeps in-frame clones, though not all of them. The sample contains fewer than 15,000 clones, approximately 83% of which appear only once. Overall study findings and caveats: Whereas CD4+ TCR diversity had risen significantly by C4D1, CD8+ TCR diversity had not.

This clone was detected a few times. As yet, its antigen is unknown. V dropped 5 bases and J dropped 3 bases, with 11 bases sitting between them. CDR3 length: 13 amino acids. CDR1 is MNHEY, CDR2 SMNVEV, per germline (reference sequence). This sample's time point: cycle 4 day 1 (C4D1), after five to seven weeks of nivolumab. Every patient relapsed after autologous stem cell transplantation, and brentuximab vedotin exposure varied. Using magnetic negative selection, the CD4+ T cells were separated out of thawed PBMCs. Sequencing was performed on CD4+ T cells from blood, taken before the fourth cycle of nivolumab. The receptor comes from a human donor with classical Hodgkin lymphoma. The rearrangement uses TRBV27 and TRBJ2-7; D perhaps matches TRBD1 (5 bases). The CDR3 sequence is CASSPGHNYEQYF. CDR3 sequence (DNA): TGTGCCAGCAGTCCCGGACACAACTACGAGCAGTACTTC.